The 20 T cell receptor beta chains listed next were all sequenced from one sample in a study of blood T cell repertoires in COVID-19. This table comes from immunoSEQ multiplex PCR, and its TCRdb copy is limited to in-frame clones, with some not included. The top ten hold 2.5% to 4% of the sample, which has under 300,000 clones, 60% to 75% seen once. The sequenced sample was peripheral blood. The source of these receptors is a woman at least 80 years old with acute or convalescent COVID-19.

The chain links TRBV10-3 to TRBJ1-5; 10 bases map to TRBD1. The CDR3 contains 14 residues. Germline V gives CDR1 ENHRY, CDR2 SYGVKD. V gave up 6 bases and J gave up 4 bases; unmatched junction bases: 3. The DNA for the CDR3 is TGTGCCATCAGCGGGACAGGGGATAATCAGCCCCAGCATTTT. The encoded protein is CAISGTGDNQPQHF.

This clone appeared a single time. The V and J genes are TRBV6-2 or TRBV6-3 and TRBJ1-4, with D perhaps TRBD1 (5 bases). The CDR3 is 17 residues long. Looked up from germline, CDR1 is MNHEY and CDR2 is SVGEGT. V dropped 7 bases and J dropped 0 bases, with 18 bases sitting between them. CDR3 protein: CASNPGRTTATNEKLFF. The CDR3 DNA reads TGTGCCAGCAACCCCGGGAGGACAACAGCAACTAATGAAAAACTGTTTTTT.

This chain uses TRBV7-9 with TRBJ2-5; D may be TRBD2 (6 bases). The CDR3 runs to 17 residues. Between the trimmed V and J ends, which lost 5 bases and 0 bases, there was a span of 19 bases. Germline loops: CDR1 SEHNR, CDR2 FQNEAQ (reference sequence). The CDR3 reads CASSPRRGTGDQETQYF. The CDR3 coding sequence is TGTGCCAGCAGCCCTCGCCGGGGTACGGGGGACCAAGAGACCCAGTACTTC.

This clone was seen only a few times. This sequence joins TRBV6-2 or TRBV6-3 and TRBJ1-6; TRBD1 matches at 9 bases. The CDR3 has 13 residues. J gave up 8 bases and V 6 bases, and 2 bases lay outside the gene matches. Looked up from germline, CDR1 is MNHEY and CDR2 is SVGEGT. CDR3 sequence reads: CASSGQGHSPLHF. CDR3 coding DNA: TGTGCCAGCAGCGGACAGGGGCATTCACCCCTCCACTTT.

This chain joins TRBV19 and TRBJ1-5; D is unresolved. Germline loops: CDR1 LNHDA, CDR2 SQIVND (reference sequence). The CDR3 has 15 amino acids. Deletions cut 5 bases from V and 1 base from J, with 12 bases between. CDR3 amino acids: CASSVGILSNQPQHF. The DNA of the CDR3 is TGTGCCAGTAGTGTAGGAATACTCAGCAATCAGCCCCAGCATTTT.

The CDR3 sequence is CASSLGQGADGYTF. Written as DNA, the CDR3 is TGCGCCAGCAGCTTGGGGCAGGGGGCGGATGGCTACACCTTC. This chain connects TRBV5-1 to TRBJ1-2; 8 bases line up with TRBD1. V gave up 0 bases and J gave up 6 bases; unmatched junction bases: 4. Germline CDR1 and CDR2: SGHRS and YFSETQ. The CDR3 extends over 14 amino acids.

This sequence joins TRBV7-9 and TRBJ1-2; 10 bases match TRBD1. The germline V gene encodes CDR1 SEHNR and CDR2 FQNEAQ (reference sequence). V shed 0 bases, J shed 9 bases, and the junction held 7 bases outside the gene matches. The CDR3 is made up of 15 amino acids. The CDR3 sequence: CASSLAGDRGASYTF. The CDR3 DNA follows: TGTGCCAGCAGCTTAGCGGGGGACAGGGGTGCAAGCTACACCTTC.

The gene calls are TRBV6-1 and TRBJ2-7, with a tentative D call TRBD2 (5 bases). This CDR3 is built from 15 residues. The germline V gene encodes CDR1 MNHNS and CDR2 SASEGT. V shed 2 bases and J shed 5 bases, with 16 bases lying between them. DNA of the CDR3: TGTGCCAGCAGTGAAAGCCGAGGGCGTGGGGACGAGCAGTACTTC. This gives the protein CASSESRGRGDEQYF.

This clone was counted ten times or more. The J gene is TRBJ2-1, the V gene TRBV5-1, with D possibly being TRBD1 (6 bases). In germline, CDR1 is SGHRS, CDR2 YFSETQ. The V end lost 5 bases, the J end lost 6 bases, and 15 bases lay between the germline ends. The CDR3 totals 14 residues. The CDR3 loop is CASRDYRVGNEQFF. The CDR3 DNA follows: TGCGCCAGCAGGGATTACAGGGTCGGCAATGAGCAGTTCTTC.

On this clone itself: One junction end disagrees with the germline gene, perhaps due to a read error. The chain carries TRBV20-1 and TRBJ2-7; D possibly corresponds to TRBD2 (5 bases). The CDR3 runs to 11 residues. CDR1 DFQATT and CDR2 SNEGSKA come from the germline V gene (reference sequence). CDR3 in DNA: TGCAGTGCTAGAGATATATGGGGAGAATGCTTC. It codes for CSARDIWGECF.

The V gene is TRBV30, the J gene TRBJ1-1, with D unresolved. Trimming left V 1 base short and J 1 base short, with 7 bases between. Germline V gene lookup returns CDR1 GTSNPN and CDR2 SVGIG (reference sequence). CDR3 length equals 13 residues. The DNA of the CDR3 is TGTGCCTGGAGTGCGTCTAAGAACACTGAAGCTTTCTTT. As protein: CAWSASKNTEAFF.

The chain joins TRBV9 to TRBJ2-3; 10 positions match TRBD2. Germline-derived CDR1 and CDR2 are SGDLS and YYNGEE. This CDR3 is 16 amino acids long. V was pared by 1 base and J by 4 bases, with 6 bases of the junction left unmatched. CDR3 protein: CASSVSPGTSADTQYF. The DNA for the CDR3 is TGTGCCAGCAGCGTATCGCCCGGGACTAGCGCAGATACGCAGTATTTT.

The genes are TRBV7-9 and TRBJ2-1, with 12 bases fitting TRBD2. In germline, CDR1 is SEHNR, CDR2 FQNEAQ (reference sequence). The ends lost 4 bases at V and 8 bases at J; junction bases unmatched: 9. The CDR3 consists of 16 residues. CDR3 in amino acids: CASSSTLAGGIHEQFF. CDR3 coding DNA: TGTGCCAGCAGCTCTACTCTAGCGGGAGGGATTCATGAGCAGTTCTTC.

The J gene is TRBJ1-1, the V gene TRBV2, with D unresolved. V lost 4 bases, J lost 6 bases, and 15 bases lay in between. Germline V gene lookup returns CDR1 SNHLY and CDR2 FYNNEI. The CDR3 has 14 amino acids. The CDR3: CASSAGFLGAEAFF. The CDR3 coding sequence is TGTGCCAGCAGTGCGGGGTTCCTCGGGGCTGAAGCTTTCTTT.

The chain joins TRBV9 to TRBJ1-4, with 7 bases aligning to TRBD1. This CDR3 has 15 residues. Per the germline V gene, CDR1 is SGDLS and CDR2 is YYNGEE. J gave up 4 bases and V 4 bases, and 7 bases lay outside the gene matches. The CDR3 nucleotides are TGTGCCAGCAGCATTCGGACAGGCGGTAATGAAAAACTGTTTTTT. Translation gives CASSIRTGGNEKLFF. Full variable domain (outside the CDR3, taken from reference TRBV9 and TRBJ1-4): DSGVTQTPKHLITATGQRVTLRCSPRSGDLSVYWYQQSLDQGLQFLIQYYNGEERAKGNILERFSAQQFPDLHSELNLSSLELGDSALYFCASSIRTGGNEKLFFGSGTQLSVL.

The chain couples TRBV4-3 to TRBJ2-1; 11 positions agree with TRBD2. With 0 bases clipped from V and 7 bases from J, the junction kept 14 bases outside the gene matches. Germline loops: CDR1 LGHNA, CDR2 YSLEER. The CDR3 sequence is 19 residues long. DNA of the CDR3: TGCGCCAGCAGCCAAGATTTGCCTAGCGGGGGGATCGGTGGAAATGAGCAGTTCTTC. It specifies CASSQDLPSGGIGGNEQFF.

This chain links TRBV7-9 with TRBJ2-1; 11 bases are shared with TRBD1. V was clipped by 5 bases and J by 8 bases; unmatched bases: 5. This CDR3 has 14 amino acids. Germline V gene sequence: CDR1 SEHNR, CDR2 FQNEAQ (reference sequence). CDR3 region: CASSLDRGQDEQFF. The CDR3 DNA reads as TGTGCCAGCAGCCTGGACAGGGGGCAGGATGAGCAGTTCTTC.

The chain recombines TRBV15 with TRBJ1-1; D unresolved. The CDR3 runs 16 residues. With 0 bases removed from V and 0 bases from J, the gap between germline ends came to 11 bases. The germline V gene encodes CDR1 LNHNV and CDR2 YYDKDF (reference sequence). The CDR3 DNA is TGTGCCACCAGCAGAGATCGGGTAACGGTGAACACTGAAGCTTTCTTT. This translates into CATSRDRVTVNTEAFF.

This CDR3 is CASSPIAGEADTQYF. The CDR3 nucleotides are TGTGCCAGCAGCCCGATAGCGGGAGAGGCAGATACGCAGTATTTT. The chain links TRBV11-1 to TRBJ2-3; 9 positions match TRBD2. The J segment lost 4 bases and the V segment lost 5 bases, leaving 7 bases of the junction unmatched. Germline V gives CDR1 SGHAT, CDR2 FQDESV (reference sequence). CDR3 length equals 15 residues.

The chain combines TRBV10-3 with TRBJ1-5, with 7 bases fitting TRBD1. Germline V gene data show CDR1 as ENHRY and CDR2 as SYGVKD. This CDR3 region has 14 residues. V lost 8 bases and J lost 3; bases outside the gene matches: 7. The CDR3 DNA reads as TGTGCCATCTGGGCGGGACAGTACAATCAGCCCCAGCATTTT. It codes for CAIWAGQYNQPQHF.